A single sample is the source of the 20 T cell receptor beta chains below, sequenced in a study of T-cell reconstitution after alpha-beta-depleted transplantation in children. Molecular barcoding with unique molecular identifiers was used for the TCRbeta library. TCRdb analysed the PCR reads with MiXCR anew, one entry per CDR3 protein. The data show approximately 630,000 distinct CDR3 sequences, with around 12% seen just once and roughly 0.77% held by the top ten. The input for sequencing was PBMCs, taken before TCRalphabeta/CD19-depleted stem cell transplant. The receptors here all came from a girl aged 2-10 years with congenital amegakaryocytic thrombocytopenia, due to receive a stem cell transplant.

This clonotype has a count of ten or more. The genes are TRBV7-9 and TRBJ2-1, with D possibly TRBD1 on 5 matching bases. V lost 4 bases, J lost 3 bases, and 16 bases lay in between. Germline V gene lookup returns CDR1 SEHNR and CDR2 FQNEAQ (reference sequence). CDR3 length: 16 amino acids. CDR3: CASSSTQGAFYNEQFF. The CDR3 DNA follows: TGTGCCAGCAGCTCCACACAAGGGGCTTTCTACAATGAGCAGTTCTTC.

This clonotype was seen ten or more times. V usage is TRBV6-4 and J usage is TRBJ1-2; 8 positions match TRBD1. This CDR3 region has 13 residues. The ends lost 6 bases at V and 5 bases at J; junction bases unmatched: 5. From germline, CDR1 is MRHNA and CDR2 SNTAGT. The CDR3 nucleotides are TGTGCCAGCAGGTCGACAGGGGCATATGGCTACACCTTC. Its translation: CASRSTGAYGYTF.

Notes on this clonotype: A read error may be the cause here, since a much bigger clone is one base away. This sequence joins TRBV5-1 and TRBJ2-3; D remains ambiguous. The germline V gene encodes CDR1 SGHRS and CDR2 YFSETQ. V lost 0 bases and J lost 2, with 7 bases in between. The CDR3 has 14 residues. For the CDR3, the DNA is TGCGCCAGCAGCTTGGTGGCCAACACAGATACGCAGTATTTT. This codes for CASSLVANTDTQYF.

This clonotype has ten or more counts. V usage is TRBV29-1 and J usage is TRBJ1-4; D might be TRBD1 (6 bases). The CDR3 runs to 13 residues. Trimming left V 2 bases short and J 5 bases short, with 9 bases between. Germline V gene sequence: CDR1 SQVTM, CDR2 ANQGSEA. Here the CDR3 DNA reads TGCAGCGTTGAATTTACAGGGAATGAAAAACTGTTTTTT. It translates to CSVEFTGNEKLFF.

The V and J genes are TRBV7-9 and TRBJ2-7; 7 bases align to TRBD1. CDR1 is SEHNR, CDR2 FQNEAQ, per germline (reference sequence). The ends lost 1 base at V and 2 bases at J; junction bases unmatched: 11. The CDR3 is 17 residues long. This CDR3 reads CASSLGGMGQKTYEQYF. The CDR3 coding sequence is TGTGCCAGCAGCTTAGGAGGTATGGGACAGAAAACCTACGAGCAGTACTTC.

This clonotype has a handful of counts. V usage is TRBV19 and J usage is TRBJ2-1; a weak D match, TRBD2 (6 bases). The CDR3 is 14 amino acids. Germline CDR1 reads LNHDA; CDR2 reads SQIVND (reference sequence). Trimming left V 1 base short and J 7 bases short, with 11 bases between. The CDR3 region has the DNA TGTGCCAGTAGTATAGCTGGGGGGTGGAATGAGCAGTTCTTC. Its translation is CASSIAGGWNEQFF. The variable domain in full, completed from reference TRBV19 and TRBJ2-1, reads DGGITQSPKYLFRKEGQNVTLSCEQNLNHDAMYWYRQDPGQGLRLIYYSQIVNDFQKGDIAEGYSVSREKKESFPLTVTSAQKNPTAFYLCASSIAGGWNEQFFGPGTRLTVL.

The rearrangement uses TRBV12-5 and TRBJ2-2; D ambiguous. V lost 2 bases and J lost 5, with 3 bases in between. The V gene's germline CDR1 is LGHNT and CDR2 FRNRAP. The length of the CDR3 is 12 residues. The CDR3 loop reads CASGLRTGELFF. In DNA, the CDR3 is TGTGCTAGTGGTTTGCGGACCGGGGAGCTGTTTTTT.

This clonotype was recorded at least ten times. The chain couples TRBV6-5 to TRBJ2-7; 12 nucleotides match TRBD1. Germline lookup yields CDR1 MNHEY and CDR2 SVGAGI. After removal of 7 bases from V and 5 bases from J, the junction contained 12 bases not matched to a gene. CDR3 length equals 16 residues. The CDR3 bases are TGTGCCAGCACCGTTACCATGGGACAGGGGGCTCACGAGCAGTACTTC. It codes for CASTVTMGQGAHEQYF.

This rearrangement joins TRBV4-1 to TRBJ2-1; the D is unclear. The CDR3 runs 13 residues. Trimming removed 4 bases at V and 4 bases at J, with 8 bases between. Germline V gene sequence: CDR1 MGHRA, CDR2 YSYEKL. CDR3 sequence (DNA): TGCGCCAGCAGCCGCCCGCCTTACAATGAGCAGTTCTTC. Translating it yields CASSRPPYNEQFF.

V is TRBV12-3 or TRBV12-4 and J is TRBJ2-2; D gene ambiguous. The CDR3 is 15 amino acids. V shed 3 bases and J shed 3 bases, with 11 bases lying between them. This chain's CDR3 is CASSLGIVDTGELFF. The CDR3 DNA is TGTGCCAGCAGTTTGGGGATCGTGGACACCGGGGAGCTGTTTTTT.

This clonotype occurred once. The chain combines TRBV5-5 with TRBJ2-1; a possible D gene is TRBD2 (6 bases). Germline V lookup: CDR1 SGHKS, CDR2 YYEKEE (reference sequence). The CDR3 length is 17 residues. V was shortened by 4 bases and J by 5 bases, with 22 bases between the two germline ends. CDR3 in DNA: TGTGCCAGCAGCCCTCCTTTGCGGGGCCGGTCCAACAATGAGCAGTTCTTC. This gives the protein CASSPPLRGRSNNEQFF.

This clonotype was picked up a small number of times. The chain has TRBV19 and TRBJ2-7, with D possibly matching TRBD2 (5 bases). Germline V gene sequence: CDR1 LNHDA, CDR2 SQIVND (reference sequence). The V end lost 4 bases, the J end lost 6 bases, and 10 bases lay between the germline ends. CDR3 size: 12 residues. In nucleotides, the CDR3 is TGTGCCAGTAGTAATCTAGCAGGCGAGCAGTACTTC. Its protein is CASSNLAGEQYF.

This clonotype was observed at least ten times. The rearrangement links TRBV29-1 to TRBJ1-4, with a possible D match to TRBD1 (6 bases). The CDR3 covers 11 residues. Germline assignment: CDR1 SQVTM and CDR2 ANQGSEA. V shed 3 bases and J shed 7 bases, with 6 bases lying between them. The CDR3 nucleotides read TGCAGCGTTGACAGGGGTGAAAAACTGTTTTTT. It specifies CSVDRGEKLFF. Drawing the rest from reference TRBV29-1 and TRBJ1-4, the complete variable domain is SAVISQKPSRDICQRGTSLTIQCQVDSQVTMMFWYRQQPGQSLTLIATANQGSEATYESGFVIDKFPISRPNLTFSTLTVSNMSPEDSSIYLCSVDRGEKLFFGSGTQLSVL.

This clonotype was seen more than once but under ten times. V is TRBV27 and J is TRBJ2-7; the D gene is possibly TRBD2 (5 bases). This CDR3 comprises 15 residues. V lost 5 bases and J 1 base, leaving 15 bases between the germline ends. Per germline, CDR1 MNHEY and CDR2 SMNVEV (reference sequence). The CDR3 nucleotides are TGTGCCAGCAGTCCTCACCCGGACTTTTCCTACGAGCAGTACTTC. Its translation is CASSPHPDFSYEQYF.

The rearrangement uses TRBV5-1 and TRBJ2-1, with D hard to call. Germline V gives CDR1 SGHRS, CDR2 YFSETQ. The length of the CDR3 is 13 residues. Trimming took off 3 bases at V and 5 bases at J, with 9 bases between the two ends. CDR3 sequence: CASSSKGHNEQFF. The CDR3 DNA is TGCGCCAGCAGCTCAAAGGGTCACAATGAGCAGTTCTTC.

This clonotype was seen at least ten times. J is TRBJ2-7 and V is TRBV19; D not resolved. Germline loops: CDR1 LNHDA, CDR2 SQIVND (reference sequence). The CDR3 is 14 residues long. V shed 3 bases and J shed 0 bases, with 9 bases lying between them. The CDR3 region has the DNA TGTGCCAGTAGTATCGAGTCGAGCTCCTACGAGCAGTACTTC. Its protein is CASSIESSSYEQYF.

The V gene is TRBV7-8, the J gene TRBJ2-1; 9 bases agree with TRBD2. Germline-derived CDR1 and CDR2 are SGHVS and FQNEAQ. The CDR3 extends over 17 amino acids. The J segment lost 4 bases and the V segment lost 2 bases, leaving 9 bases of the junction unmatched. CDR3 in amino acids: CASSLYVAGDGYNEQFF. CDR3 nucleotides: TGTGCCAGCAGCTTATATGTAGCGGGAGATGGGTACAATGAGCAGTTCTTC.

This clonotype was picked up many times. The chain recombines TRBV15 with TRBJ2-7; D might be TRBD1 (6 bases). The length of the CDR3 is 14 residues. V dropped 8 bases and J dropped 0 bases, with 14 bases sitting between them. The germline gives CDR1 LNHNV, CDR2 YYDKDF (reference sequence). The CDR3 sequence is CATSETGNSYEQYF. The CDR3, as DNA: TGTGCCACCTCAGAGACAGGAAACTCCTACGAGCAGTACTTC.

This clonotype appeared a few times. The CDR3 sequence: CASSSNRDTATYEQYF. The DNA of the CDR3 is TGTGCCAGCAGCTCTAACCGGGACACCGCTACCTACGAGCAGTACTTC. The rearrangement links TRBV7-9 to TRBJ2-7; D is perhaps TRBD1 (6 bases). Germline V gives CDR1 SEHNR, CDR2 FQNEAQ (reference sequence). Deletions cut 4 bases from V and 2 bases from J, with 18 bases between. The CDR3 runs to 16 residues.

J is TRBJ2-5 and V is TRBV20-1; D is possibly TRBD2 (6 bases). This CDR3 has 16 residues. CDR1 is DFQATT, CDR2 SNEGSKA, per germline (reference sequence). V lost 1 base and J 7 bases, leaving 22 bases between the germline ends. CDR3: CSARVSGGTPSGTQYF. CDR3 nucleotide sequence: TGCAGTGCTAGAGTGTCGGGCGGGACTCCTTCGGGGACCCAGTACTTC.